This T cell receptor (beta chain) derives from a study of T-cell reconstitution after alpha-beta-depleted transplantation in children. Study-wide results and limits: The study reportedly traced alpha-beta T cells about two months after transplant to several hundred expanded graft clones. Among T cells one year after transplant, newly produced cells accounted for most counts and diversity. Some patients' high day-60 TCRbeta diversity was attributed to recipient cells surviving conditioning.

Unique molecular identifiers tagged the TCRbeta library. TCRdb re-called the PCR reads through MiXCR, storing one row per CDR3 protein. Of around 440,000 distinct CDR3 sequences listed, about 10% are singletons. This clonotype was counted between two and nine times. Its specificity is not known. The CDR3 totals 14 residues. V shed 7 bases and J shed 4 bases, with 17 bases lying between them. CDR1 and CDR2 from the germline V gene are SNHLY and FYNNEI. The receptor was derived from a child aged 2-15 years with inherited bone marrow failure, due to receive a stem cell transplant. The chain uses TRBV2 and TRBJ2-7, with a tentative D call TRBD2 (6 bases). The source material was PBMCs, sampled before TCRalphabeta/CD19-depleted stem cell transplant. The CDR3 bases are TGTGCCAGCAAGAGGGACTTAACCCCGTACGAGCAGTACTTC. Protein product: CASKRDLTPYEQYF. Full variable domain (outside the CDR3, taken from reference TRBV2 and TRBJ2-7): EPEVTQTPSHQVTQMGQEVILRCVPISNHLYFYWYRQILGQKVEFLVSFYNNEISEKSEIFDDQFSVERPDGSNFTLKIRSTKLEDSAMYFCASKRDLTPYEQYFGPGTRLTVT.